This T cell receptor (beta chain) was sequenced for a study of T cell responses to AZD1222 COVID-19 vaccine. As concerns this clone: Its antigen is undetermined.

Germline loops: CDR1 LNHDA, CDR2 SQIVND (reference sequence). There are 17 residues in the CDR3. Trimming shortened V by 1 base and J by 3 bases, and 17 bases separated the two germline ends. Findings and limits, study-wide: Donor demographics were predominantly white British with a female majority; clonal diversity may be underestimated.

The data were produced by immunoSEQ multiplex PCR, yet TCRdb's version contains in-frame clones alone and is incomplete. The sample lists about 140,000 clones, 80% to 90% seen once, with roughly 7.3% in the top ten. The TCR sequence derives from an adult in good health. The chain recombines TRBV19 with TRBJ2-3, with a weak D call TRBD2 (5 bases). The input for sequencing was peripheral blood, taken on day 0 of AZD1222 vaccination. The CDR3 DNA reads TGTGCCAGTAGTATAGGCGGACTGGACCCTCTGACAGATACGCAGTATTTT. Protein: CASSIGGLDPLTDTQYF.